This note documents a single TCR beta chain sequence. The clone's antigen remains unknown. No clone much larger than this one lies a single base away; base qualities are absent. CDR1 SGHNT and CDR2 YYREEE are derived from the germline V gene (reference sequence). V trim: 4 bases; J trim: 5 bases; unmatched bases: 19. The cysteine opens and the phenylalanine closes a CDR3 of 19 amino acids. Here the CDR3 DNA is all that survives: 57 bases in frame from base 1. This sample is part of a study of cytomegalovirus exposure and HLA in healthy donors (TCRdb year 2017). Regarding the study in general: According to an earlier analysis of a few hundred of the donors, 150 million to 200 million T cells yielded roughly 110 million unique TCR beta sequences and 250 to 350 Gb of sequence data. An early release covering 550 to 650 HLA-typed donors comprised 250 to 350 gigabases of sequencing data and around 86 million unique TCR sequences. Of the 350 to 400 genotyped donors, 81% fell in the genetic ancestry cluster associated with self-reported Caucasian donors. The study aimed to test whether cataloging public T cell receptors could reveal signatures of past pathogen exposure. The study used immunosequencing to profile the T cell repertoires of approximately 650 subjects and linked those repertoires to cytomegalovirus serostatus. In addition to the first cohort of roughly 670 subjects, a separate validation cohort of about 120 different subjects was used. The study combined high-throughput TCR immunosequencing, statistical association of individual TCRs with disease status, and machine learning to predict cytomegalovirus infection status. A later analysis re-analyzed previously published TCR beta repertoires from about 730 donors and added high-resolution HLA genotyping to study TCR occurrence patterns. Rather than drawing on any new phenotypic data, the later analysis identified candidate immune exposures from TCR beta sequences and the way those sequences occurred across donors. In an earlier analysis of roughly 600 of the donors, high-throughput TCR beta sequencing was used to judge whether each TCR beta V gene segment behaved as functional or pseudogenic. Donor age, sex, ethnicity and CMV serostatus were compiled together with the repertoire data. A later genetic analysis used genome-wide SNP genotypes for about three fifths of the 666 donors, treating that subset as a discovery cohort. All discovery cohort repertoires had been generated using a single sequencing platform. HLA typing included class I and class II loci at four-digit resolution. The number of typed donors differed by locus: 629-630 for A, B, C, DRB1 and DQB1; 500 to 550 for DQA1; 606 for DPA1; and roughly 490 for DPB1. Roughly five DR-DQ haplotypes were treated as single units for association and clustering because of strong linkage in the cohort. Among some 400 genotyped donors of the cohort, an average of roughly 230,000 unique TCR beta nucleotide sequences was sequenced per donor, of which about 18% were non-productive. Paper-wide results and their limitations: In a later genetic analysis, a missense DCLRE1C variant was associated with V-gene and J-gene trimming of TCR beta chains, and the association was replicated in an independent cohort. For the cohort, immune exposure information was limited to CMV serostatus. In this cohort, only TCR beta chains were sequenced, and detectable features were limited by the absence of alpha or paired-chain data. A cluster of highly shared sequence variants was judged likely to be a technical artifact of the sequencing pipeline. The 87-base-pair reads could not distinguish some IMGT-functional V segments, including TRBV6-2 and TRBV6-3, so those segments were excluded. According to a later analysis, TCR association rates differed among HLA loci, with DRB1 alleles showing the most associated TCRs and HLA-C alleles showing the fewest. In a later analysis, HLA-associated TCR beta chains were found to be more clonally expanded and to have lower generation probabilities than equally common non-associated chains. Assigning TCR associations to individual alleles was difficult when HLA alleles, especially DR and DQ, strongly co-occurred. In an earlier analysis of under 600 of the donors, most TCR beta V segments were observed in productive rearrangements about 87% or about 30% of the time, broadly matching IMGT annotations. In a later analysis, several top co-occurrence clusters were reported to appear linked to parvovirus B19, influenza, CMV and Epstein-Barr virus. A later analysis associated 15,000 or so TCR beta sequences with specific HLA alleles at a false discovery rate of 0.05. Presence/absence analyses assumed roughly uniform sequencing depth across donors, an assumption that may not hold. While some public TCRs were present in many individuals, most TCR sequences turned up only very rarely across donors. The study gave a list of some 150 TCR beta chains associated with cytomegalovirus. The earlier analysis of almost 600 of the donors excluded roughly 17 rarely observed V segments, including chromosome 9 orphons, because counts were too low. A further reported finding was that TCR beta sequences accurately predicted the HLA-A and HLA-B alleles for most subjects in the first cohort. In vitro tests confirmed that three of the cytomegalovirus-associated TCR beta chains recognize cytomegalovirus antigens. Linkage disequilibrium might explain the correlated functional status among segregating V segments, but an unknown experimental factor could not be excluded. A later analysis found that most CMV-associated TCR beta chains appeared HLA-restricted, with HLA associations seemingly driven largely by CMV exposure. According to a later genetic analysis, donors in an Asian-associated ancestry cluster had fewer N-insertions in productive TCRs than the approximately 710-donor mean. The authors suggested that the approach could potentially be extended to other disease states and immunological phenotypes. In both the original and validation cohorts, the classifier was reported to diagnose cytomegalovirus status with high specificity and sensitivity. Because HLA typing was missing for some donors at each locus, association tests included only the typed subset.

The receptor library was made with the immunoSEQ multiplex PCR assay. For the multiplex PCR, a mixture combining 60 forward primers for TCR Vbeta segments and 13 reverse primers for TCR Jbeta segments was used. The CDR3 region of rearranged TCR beta genes was amplified from genomic DNA by a multiplex PCR assay. The amplified TCR beta libraries were sequenced on the Illumina HiSeq System as 87-base-pair reads. Per the authors' processing: In a later analysis, roughly 80 million unique TCR beta chains were counted across the 650 to 750 repertoires, and roughly 10 million of these chains were shared by at least two donors. To remove PCR and sequencing errors, raw reads were error-corrected and collapsed into unique sequences using a nearest-neighbor algorithm that merged closely related sequences. CDR3 sequences were aligned to IMGT reference sequences to assign V, D and J gene segments. For a sequence to be retained, a match of at least six nucleotides to both a V gene segment and a J gene segment was required. Rearrangements were classified as productive when the CDR3 lacked stop codons and remained in frame with V and J, and all other rearrangements were classified as non-productive. CDR3 was defined by IMGT convention, running from the second conserved V-encoded cysteine to the conserved J-encoded phenylalanine. The earlier analysis of 500 to 750 of the donors excluded any sequence lacking an unambiguous match to a single V gene segment. In an earlier analysis of 500 to 750 of the donors, V segments were called functional above 56.7% productive rearrangements and were called segregating when the between-donor standard deviation exceeded 5%. A statistical classification framework was developed to diagnose cytomegalovirus status using the catalog of TCR beta chain sequences. In a later analysis, V and J genes were assigned by comparing TCR nucleotide sequences against IMGT/GENE-DB human TR gene sequences. The TCRdist pipeline was used in a later analysis to assign CDR3 sequences and most-parsimonious VDJ recombination scenarios. In a later analysis, each TCR beta chain was defined by its CDR3 amino acid sequence together with its V-gene family, and reads lacking a unique V-gene family were excluded. A later analysis removed 500 to 650 highly shared, low-generation-probability nucleotide sequences to deal with suspected cross-contamination and a sequencing artifact. A later analysis calculated a clonal expansion index for each public chain from normalized within-repertoire ranks of inferred template counts. A later analysis computed generation probabilities with a VDJ recombination model fitted to out-of-frame rearrangements, and checked the results against IGoR. In a later analysis, hypergeometric tests were used to score TCR-TCR, TCR-HLA and TCR-CMV co-occurrence, with a repertoire-size bias correction applied to TCR pairs. A later analysis estimated false discovery rates by permuting HLA or CMV assignments 20 times. In a later analysis, co-occurring TCRs were grouped with DBSCAN, and TCRdist sequence similarity was added when clustering was performed within HLA-allele-positive subsets. Repertoires with fewer than 30,000 or more than 120,000 public chains, plus five repertoires with anomalous nucleotide sharing, were excluded from co-occurrence clustering. TCRdb took over this immuneACCESS table, retaining in-frame rearrangements with V and J assigned. Such tables are incomplete; in checked studies, under half of the missing clones stem from an unresolved V gene, and the remainder is unexplained. D and trimming come from the DNA, and the V and J calls and clone size come from that table. The sample table records 200,000 to 250,000 clones; roughly 68% of these occur just once. The top ten clones comprise 2.5% to 3% of the sample.

The cohort comprised around 690 healthy bone marrow donors. At the time of sampling, all cohort members were nominally healthy, though unrecorded immune exposures were likely present. The donor tested CMV seropositive, placing the donor among the 250 to 350 seropositive members of the cohort. A peripheral blood sample was collected from each donor, and TCR beta sequencing was performed on peripheral blood mononuclear cells. The Qiagen DNeasy Blood Extraction Kit was used to extract genomic DNA from the blood cell samples. The source is a man aged 40-50 years in good health and CMV-seropositive. Sequencing was performed on PBMCs. The sequence is built from TRBV5-4 and TRBJ2-1; TRBD1 agrees with 9 junctional bases. DNA sequence: TGTGCCAGCAGCCCTCGGGCGGGTAAGGACAGGGGTCGCGACAATGAGCAGTTCTTC. This gives the protein CASSPRAGKDRGRDNEQFF.